These 29 T cell receptor beta chains were sequenced from one sample in a study of cytomegalovirus exposure and HLA in healthy donors. With 60 Vbeta and 13 Jbeta primers, the PCR was carried out. Produced via immunoSEQ multiplex PCR; TCRdb's table is partial and in-frame only. The sample has about 140,000 clones, roughly four fifths seen once. Sequenced sample: PBMCs. The source of these receptors is a woman aged 60-75 years in good health and CMV-seropositive.

This chain connects TRBV19 to TRBJ2-7; 7 bases are shared with TRBD1. Trimming cost V 7 bases and J 2 bases; bases outside gene matches: 5. This CDR3 is built from 13 residues. Germline V gene data show CDR1 as LNHDA and CDR2 as SQIVND (reference sequence). DNA for the CDR3: TGTGCCAGTACCGAACAGGGGACCTACGAGCAGTACTTC. Translated, it gives CASTEQGTYEQYF.

The chain recombines TRBV9 with TRBJ1-2; D ambiguous. With 3 bases removed from V and 0 bases from J, the gap between germline ends came to 9 bases. The germline gives CDR1 SGDLS, CDR2 YYNGEE. This CDR3 is 14 amino acids long. The CDR3 region is CASSANRANYGYTF. In DNA form, the CDR3 reads TGTGCCAGCAGCGCTAACAGAGCTAACTATGGCTACACCTTC.

The genes are TRBV6-6 and TRBJ1-2, with a possible D match to TRBD1 (5 bases). Germline V gene data show CDR1 as MNHNY and CDR2 as SVGAGI (reference sequence). This CDR3 spans 14 amino acids. V was pared by 0 bases and J by 6 bases, with 11 bases between. DNA of the CDR3: TGTGCCAGCAGTTACTCGACAGACTCCCATGGCTACACCTTC. This codes for CASSYSTDSHGYTF.

This chain joins TRBV4-1 and TRBJ2-7; TRBD1 might be the D (6 bases). The V end was cut by 5 bases, the J end by 0 bases, with 11 bases between. Germline-derived CDR1 and CDR2 are MGHRA and YSYEKL. CDR3 size: 14 residues. The CDR3 loop reads CASSDRTVSYEQYF. Written as DNA, the CDR3 is TGCGCCAGCAGCGATCGGACAGTCTCCTACGAGCAGTACTTC.

The CDR3 spells CASSDASGSYYEQYF. The CDR3 coding sequence is TGTGCCAGCAGTGATGCTAGCGGGAGTTACTACGAGCAGTACTTC. This sequence joins TRBV25-1 and TRBJ2-5; 10 nucleotides align to TRBD2. The tail of the sequence fits TRBJ2-7 better, so the J call may be wrong. CDR3 length equals 15 residues. Germline assignment: CDR1 MGHDK and CDR2 SYGVNS.

In DNA, the CDR3 is TGCGCCAGCAGCTACGCGGGAGTCGGCACAGATACGCAGTATTTT. The encoded protein is CASSYAGVGTDTQYF. The V gene is TRBV4-1, the J gene TRBJ2-3; TRBD2 matches 7 bases. Losses at the gene ends were 5 bases for V and 1 base for J; bases not matched to a gene: 6. The CDR3 runs to 15 residues. Germline values: CDR1 MGHRA, CDR2 YSYEKL.

This clone was observed a handful of times. J is TRBJ2-3 and V is TRBV11-2; perhaps TRBD1 as D (6 bases). The CDR3 spans 12 residues. V dropped 5 bases and J dropped 3 bases, with 6 bases sitting between them. CDR1 is SGHAT and CDR2 is FQNNGV in the germline V gene. The CDR3 DNA reads TGTGCCAGCAGCGACAGGACAGATACGCAGTATTTT. This gives the protein CASSDRTDTQYF.

The chain recombines TRBV30 with TRBJ1-5; 7 bases match TRBD1. Trimming took 0 bases from V and 7 from J; bases not matched to a gene: 18. The CDR3 totals 18 residues. Germline CDR1 GTSNPN, CDR2 SVGIG (reference sequence). The DNA for the CDR3 is TGTGCCTGGAGTGTAACAGGGGAGGCCCTCAGATTCGGGCAGCCCCAGCATTTT. Its translation is CAWSVTGEALRFGQPQHF.

The CDR3 coding sequence is TGTGCCAGTAGTGTTGACCGACAGGGAACCTATGGCTACACCTTC. Translated, it gives CASSVDRQGTYGYTF. This chain connects TRBV19 to TRBJ1-2; 7 nucleotides line up with TRBD1. The CDR3 length is 15 residues. The ends lost 5 bases at V and 4 bases at J; junction bases unmatched: 10. Germline lookup yields CDR1 LNHDA and CDR2 SQIVND (reference sequence).

The CDR3 protein is CASSQLQPGELFF. CDR3 nucleotides: TGCGCCAGCAGCCAGTTACAACCCGGGGAGCTGTTTTTT. This chain joins TRBV4-3 and TRBJ2-2; D not certain. The CDR3 totals 13 residues. Trimming pared 3 bases from V and 6 bases from J, leaving 8 bases between. CDR1 and CDR2 from the germline V gene are LGHNA and YSLEER.

The chain uses TRBV5-4 and TRBJ2-1; TRBD1 aligns across 9 bases. Per germline, CDR1 SGHNT and CDR2 YYREEE (reference sequence). Germline trimming cut 4 bases from V and 4 bases from J; bases unmatched to any gene: 6. The CDR3 covers 15 residues. CDR3 sequence (DNA): TGTGCCAGCAGCCGCCGGGACAGGGCTTACAATGAGCAGTTCTTC. It translates to CASSRRDRAYNEQFF.

The rearrangement links TRBV19 to TRBJ1-1; 10 positions match TRBD1. CDR1 and CDR2 from the germline V gene are LNHDA and SQIVND (reference sequence). The CDR3 has 15 amino acids. V lost 6 bases, J lost 3 bases, and 7 bases stayed unmatched. The CDR3: CASRRQGAGDTEAFF. CDR3 DNA sequence: TGTGCCAGTAGGAGACAGGGGGCGGGGGACACTGAAGCTTTCTTT.

This chain connects TRBV6-6 to TRBJ2-7; no clear D. The CDR3 extends over 14 amino acids. With 6 bases removed from V and 0 bases from J, the gap between germline ends came to 12 bases. CDR1 MNHNY and CDR2 SVGAGI come from the germline V gene (reference sequence). CDR3 nucleotide sequence: TGTGCCAGCAGCCTCGACTGGGTCTCCTACGAGCAGTACTTC. Amino acid sequence: CASSLDWVSYEQYF.

The V call is TRBV5-8, the J call TRBJ2-5, with D uncertain. CDR1 and CDR2 (germline): SGHTS, YDEGEE. V shed 2 bases and J shed 4 bases, with 3 bases lying between them. The CDR3 length is 11 residues. The chain's CDR3 is CASSFGETQYF. The CDR3 DNA follows: TGTGCCAGCAGCTTCGGAGAGACCCAGTACTTC.

The rearrangement joins TRBV10-3 to TRBJ2-5, with TRBD1 matching over 9 bases. Germline loops: CDR1 ENHRY, CDR2 SYGVKD. Germline trimming cut 2 bases from V and 4 bases from J; bases unmatched to any gene: 11. The CDR3 consists of 17 residues. The CDR3 is CAISEPRTGEGRETQYF. The CDR3 DNA is TGTGCCATCAGTGAGCCCCGGACAGGGGAAGGAAGAGAGACCCAGTACTTC.

CDR3 amino acids: CASSLSVGDTQYF. CDR3 DNA sequence: TGTGCCAGCAGTTTATCGGTGGGCGATACGCAGTATTTT. The rearrangement uses TRBV28 and TRBJ2-3, with D unclear. In germline, CDR1 is MDHEN, CDR2 SYDVKM. V gave up 1 base and J gave up 6 bases, with 8 bases separating them. The CDR3 sequence is 13 residues long.

This sequence joins TRBV19 and TRBJ2-3, with D tentatively TRBD2 (6 bases). Trimming stripped 3 bases from V and 0 bases from J, with 10 bases between. CDR1 and CDR2 from the germline V gene are LNHDA and SQIVND (reference sequence). This CDR3 has 15 residues. Here the CDR3 reads CASSISSASTDTQYF. Written as DNA, the CDR3 is TGTGCCAGTAGTATCTCTAGCGCGAGCACAGATACGCAGTATTTT.

The gene calls are TRBV28 and TRBJ1-1; maybe TRBD1 (5 bases). CDR1 MDHEN and CDR2 SYDVKM come from the germline V gene. The CDR3 totals 11 residues. Trimming took 5 bases from V and 7 from J, leaving 8 bases between them. The CDR3 region is CASSPQGEAFF. CDR3 in DNA: TGTGCCAGCAGTCCTCAGGGTGAAGCTTTCTTT.

The chain is built from TRBV30 and TRBJ2-7, with 12 bases matching TRBD1. The CDR3 totals 14 residues. V lost 2 bases and J lost 6; bases outside the gene matches: 5. Germline V CDR1 and CDR2: GTSNPN, SVGIG (reference sequence). This chain's CDR3 is CAWSPGTGGPEQYF. The CDR3 bases are TGTGCCTGGAGTCCCGGGACAGGGGGCCCCGAGCAGTACTTC. Based on the CDR3 plus reference TRBV30 and TRBJ2-7, the full variable domain is SQTIHQWPATLVQPVGSPLSLECTVEGTSNPNLYWYRQAAGRGLQLLFYSVGIGQISSEVPQNLSASRPQDRQFILSSKKLLLSDSGFYLCAWSPGTGGPEQYFGPGTRLTVT.

The rearrangement uses TRBV11-2 and TRBJ1-1; D gene unclear. V was shortened by 5 bases and J by 11 bases, with 21 bases between the two germline ends. Germline V gene data show CDR1 as SGHAT and CDR2 as FQNNGV. The length of the CDR3 is 14 residues. This chain's CDR3 is CASSPAPSKEVAFF. DNA of the CDR3: TGTGCCAGCAGCCCAGCCCCGAGTAAGGAGGTCGCTTTCTTT.

This chain links TRBV15 with TRBJ2-3, with 8 bases identical to TRBD1. The ends lost 0 bases at V and 3 bases at J; junction bases unmatched: 8. The CDR3 contains 17 residues. Germline V lookup: CDR1 LNHNV, CDR2 YYDKDF (reference sequence). CDR3 DNA: TGTGCCACCAGCAGAGATTGGCGAGACAGGGGTACAGATACGCAGTATTTT. It is translated as CATSRDWRDRGTDTQYF.

The chain couples TRBV5-6 to TRBJ2-5; perhaps TRBD2 as D (6 bases). The germline V and J ends were trimmed by 2 bases and 4 bases, with 18 bases remaining between them. The CDR3 is 16 amino acids. The germline V gene has CDR1 SGHDT and CDR2 YYEEEE. As DNA, the CDR3 is TGTGCCAGCAGCTTCCTACAAACTAGCATTGGAGAGACCCAGTACTTC. Translating it yields CASSFLQTSIGETQYF. Complete variable domain (other parts from reference TRBV5-6 and TRBJ2-5): DAGVTQSPTHLIKTRGQQVTLRCSPKSGHDTVSWYQQALGQGPQFIFQYYEEEERQRGNFPDRFSGHQFPNYSSELNVNALLLGDSALYLCASSFLQTSIGETQYFGPGTRLLVL.

The chain joins TRBV2 to TRBJ2-3; 14 bases agree with TRBD2. The ends lost 5 bases at V and 4 bases at J; junction bases unmatched: 5. Looked up from germline, CDR1 is SNHLY and CDR2 is FYNNEI. This CDR3 comprises 16 residues. In nucleotides, the CDR3 is TGTGCCAGCAGTCCCGGGACTAGCGGGAGTGCAGATACGCAGTATTTT. Translation: CASSPGTSGSADTQYF.

J is TRBJ2-5 and V is TRBV10-1, with D perhaps matching TRBD1 (6 bases). The J call could be wrong; TRBJ2-7 is a better fit for the DNA end. From germline, CDR1 is WNHNN and CDR2 SYGVQD (reference sequence). This CDR3 is 17 amino acids long. DNA of the CDR3: TGCGCCAGCAGTGAGGACGGAGAGGATGGGGGCCCTTACGAGCAGTACTTC. Its protein product is CASSEDGEDGGPYEQYF.

This clone was observed a few times. The rearrangement joins TRBV28 to TRBJ2-3; D remains unclear. Per the germline V gene, CDR1 is MDHEN and CDR2 is SYDVKM. The V end was cut by 3 bases, the J end by 14 bases, with 12 bases between. This CDR3 region has 11 residues. CDR3 in DNA: TGTGCCAGCAGTTTGAGTCTCTTGCTGTATTTT. This sequence encodes CASSLSLLLYF. Based on the CDR3 plus reference TRBV28 and TRBJ2-3, the full variable domain is DVKVTQSSRYLVKRTGEKVFLECVQDMDHENMFWYRQDPGLGLRLIYFSYDVKMKEKGDIPEGYSVSREKKERFSLILESASTNQTSMYLCASSLSLLLYFGPGTRLTVL.

This chain joins TRBV19 and TRBJ2-1; 11 nucleotides match TRBD2. The CDR3 loop spans 15 amino acids. V lost 7 bases, J lost 4 bases, and 6 bases stayed unmatched. Germline V lookup: CDR1 LNHDA, CDR2 SQIVND (reference sequence). CDR3 region: CASTLGLAAYNEQFF. Written as DNA, the CDR3 is TGTGCCAGTACCTTGGGACTAGCGGCTTACAATGAGCAGTTCTTC.

The genes are TRBV27 and TRBJ1-5, with D tentatively TRBD1 (6 bases). This CDR3 is built from 16 residues. V shed 2 bases and J shed 3 bases, with 14 bases lying between them. Germline CDR1 reads MNHEY; CDR2 reads SMNVEV (reference sequence). DNA for the CDR3: TGTGCCAGCAGTTTACAGGGGATCCCCTTCAATCAGCCCCAGCATTTT. Protein product: CASSLQGIPFNQPQHF.

This clone appeared a few times. This chain uses TRBV6-6 with TRBJ1-1; D remains unclear. CDR3 size: 11 residues. Germline CDR1 reads MNHNY; CDR2 reads SVGAGI (reference sequence). Trimming took 6 bases from V and 5 from J, leaving 7 bases between them. In nucleotides, the CDR3 is TGTGCCAGCAGCGAGAGGACTGAAGCTTTCTTT. Protein sequence: CASSERTEAFF.

The rearrangement joins TRBV27 to TRBJ2-5; 16 positions match TRBD2. The junction had 2 bases not matched to a gene; V was cut back by 9 bases and J by 4 bases. CDR3 length: 14 amino acids. Germline V gene lookup returns CDR1 MNHEY and CDR2 SMNVEV (reference sequence). CDR3 sequence reads: CASGTSGRVETQYF. DNA for the CDR3: TGTGCCAGTGGGACTAGCGGGAGGGTAGAGACCCAGTACTTC.